One and the same sample provided the 18 T cell receptor beta chains below, sequenced in a study of graft-versus-host responses after intestinal transplantation. Antigens of these TCRs are unknown. The assay was immunoSEQ multiplex PCR, and TCRdb's table has in-frame clones only and misses some. The data hold under 150,000 clones, with 85% to 95% observed a single time. The source was unstimulated CD4+ T cells sorted from spleen or lymph node cells, collected before intestinal transplant. These receptors were collected from a human donor who received an intestinal transplant.

Here the CDR3 reads CASSLARLSGNTIYF. DNA of the CDR3: TGTGCCAGCAGCTTAGCCCGACTCTCTGGAAACACCATATATTTT. The rearrangement uses TRBV7-2 and TRBJ1-3; no definite D call. Germline loops: CDR1 SGHTA, CDR2 FQGNSA. The CDR3 is 15 amino acids. The V end was cut by 0 bases, the J end by 0 bases, with 6 bases between.

The rearrangement uses TRBV2 and TRBJ2-2, with D hard to call. CDR3 length: 13 amino acids. CDR1 and CDR2 (germline): SNHLY, FYNNEI. Trimming cost V 4 bases and J 4 bases, with 7 bases left between them. CDR3 sequence (DNA): TGTGCCAGCAGTGCACAGATCACCGGGGAGCTGTTTTTT. Encoded protein: CASSAQITGELFF.

The V call is TRBV10-3, the J call TRBJ1-4; TRBD1 might be the D (6 bases). CDR1 is ENHRY and CDR2 is SYGVKD in the germline V gene. The CDR3 consists of 14 residues. Between the trimmed V and J ends, which lost 1 base and 10 bases, there was a span of 13 bases. The CDR3 DNA reads TGTGCCATCAGTGAGTTTAGGGGGGGCGGAAAACTGTTTTTT. Translating it yields CAISEFRGGGKLFF.

The J gene is TRBJ1-1, the V gene TRBV2; D unclear. With 0 bases removed from V and 7 bases from J, the gap between germline ends came to 6 bases. Germline V gene sequence: CDR1 SNHLY, CDR2 FYNNEI. There are 12 residues in the CDR3. In nucleotides, the CDR3 is TGTGCCAGCAGTGAAGCGCCGGGTGAAGCTTTCTTT. Its translation is CASSEAPGEAFF.

The DNA for the CDR3 is TGTGCCAGCTCAAGACAGGGGACCTACGAGCAGTACTTC. It yields the protein CASSRQGTYEQYF. The genes are TRBV18 and TRBJ2-7; 8 nucleotides align to TRBD1. CDR3 length: 13 amino acids. The germline V gene has CDR1 KGHSH and CDR2 LQKENI. The V gene end was trimmed by 5 bases and the J gene end by 2 bases; junction bases not matched to a gene: 2.

The chain uses TRBV7-2 and TRBJ2-7, with D hard to call. Trimming removed 5 bases from V and 7 bases from J, with 12 bases in between. This CDR3 spans 12 amino acids. CDR1 SGHTA and CDR2 FQGNSA come from the germline V gene. As DNA, the CDR3 is TGTGCCAGCAGCCCAAACTTCGGGGAGCAGTACTTC. It translates to CASSPNFGEQYF.

This rearrangement joins TRBV6-1 to TRBJ2-7, with TRBD1 as a possible D gene (5 bases). Trimming shortened V by 6 bases and J by 1 base, and 16 bases separated the two germline ends. The germline V gene encodes CDR1 MNHNS and CDR2 SASEGT. The CDR3 length is 15 residues. CDR3 in amino acids: CASRSGATISYEQYF. DNA for the CDR3: TGTGCCAGCAGGAGTGGGGCAACGATATCCTACGAGCAGTACTTC.

The chain uses TRBV18 and TRBJ1-5; 9 nucleotides match TRBD1. Losses at the gene ends were 4 bases for V and 7 bases for J; bases not matched to a gene: 11. The length of the CDR3 is 16 residues. CDR1 KGHSH and CDR2 LQKENI come from the germline V gene. The CDR3 DNA follows: TGTGCCAGCTCACGGGGACAGGGTAGTATGGTGCAGCCCCAGCATTTT. It codes for CASSRGQGSMVQPQHF. Using reference TRBV18 and TRBJ1-5 for the parts outside the CDR3, the full variable domain is NAGVMQNPRHLVRRRGQEARLRCSPMKGHSHVYWYRQLPEEGLKFMVYLQKENIIDESGMPKERFSAEFPKEGPSILRIQQVVRGDSAAYFCASSRGQGSMVQPQHFGDGTRLSIL.

This clone appeared a single time. The chain links TRBV2 to TRBJ2-6; D may be TRBD2 (6 bases). Per germline, CDR1 SNHLY and CDR2 FYNNEI. Trimming stripped 7 bases from V and 1 base from J, with 17 bases between. The CDR3 has 17 residues. The CDR3 DNA reads TGTGCCAGCAATTGGCGGGACCTCCCATCTGGGGCCAACGTCCTGACTTTC. Protein: CASNWRDLPSGANVLTF.

The chain employs TRBV18 and TRBJ2-5; tentatively, D is TRBD1 (5 bases). Per the germline V gene, CDR1 is KGHSH and CDR2 is LQKENI. Trimming shortened V by 3 bases and J by 0 bases, and 14 bases separated the two germline ends. The CDR3 has 16 amino acids. The CDR3, as DNA: TGTGCCAGCTCACCTCGCAGGGCTGACCACCAAGAGACCCAGTACTTC. Translating it yields CASSPRRADHQETQYF.

V is TRBV5-4 and J is TRBJ2-1, with 7 bases matching TRBD1. Trimming took 4 bases from V and 4 from J; bases not matched to a gene: 5. The CDR3 consists of 14 residues. Germline values: CDR1 SGHNT, CDR2 YYREEE (reference sequence). The CDR3 coding sequence is TGTGCCAGCAGCAAAGACAGGGTTTACAATGAGCAGTTCTTC. The encoded protein is CASSKDRVYNEQFF. The variable domain in full, completed from reference TRBV5-4 and TRBJ2-1, reads ETGVTQSPTHLIKTRGQQVTLRCSSQSGHNTVSWYQQALGQGPQFIFQYYREEENGRGNFPPRFSGLQFPNYSSELNVNALELDDSALYLCASSKDRVYNEQFFGPGTRLTVL.

The rearrangement uses TRBV6-5 and TRBJ2-5, with 9 nucleotides matching TRBD1. Germline lookup yields CDR1 MNHEY and CDR2 SVGAGI. Trimming cost V 10 bases and J 5 bases; bases outside gene matches: 8. The CDR3 spans 13 residues. The CDR3 region has the DNA TGTGCCACCCGACAGGGGGGTACGGAGACCCAGTACTTC. This encodes CATRQGGTETQYF.

The chain is built from TRBV2 and TRBJ2-5; D not certain. Germline lookup yields CDR1 SNHLY and CDR2 FYNNEI. With 5 bases removed from V and 2 bases from J, the gap between germline ends came to 12 bases. This CDR3 is 14 amino acids long. The CDR3 DNA reads TGTGCCAGCAGTCCGGGCACTTCTCAAGAGACCCAGTACTTC. This sequence encodes CASSPGTSQETQYF.

The chain links TRBV14 to TRBJ1-4; D might be TRBD1 (6 bases). The CDR3 covers 17 residues. In germline, CDR1 is SGHDN, CDR2 FVKESK. Trimming shortened V by 4 bases and J by 3 bases, and 18 bases separated the two germline ends. CDR3 DNA sequence: TGTGCCAGCAGCCGCCGGGCAGGGGAAGTGGCTAATGAAAAACTGTTTTTT. Encoded protein: CASSRRAGEVANEKLFF.

The chain joins TRBV5-1 to TRBJ2-7; perhaps TRBD1 as D (5 bases). V lost 2 bases to trimming and J lost 4 bases, with 10 bases between them. The CDR3 is 13 amino acids. Germline loops: CDR1 SGHRS, CDR2 YFSETQ. As DNA, the CDR3 is TGCGCCAGCAGCTTTCAGGGTGGGTACGAGCAGTACTTC. This gives the protein CASSFQGGYEQYF.

This clone was seen a few times. This rearrangement joins TRBV21-1 to TRBJ2-6. TRBV21-1 is a listed pseudogene. This CDR3 contains 13 residues. CDR3 region: CARDGEGANVLTF. CDR3 sequence (DNA): TGTGCCAGGGATGGCGAAGGGGCCAACGTCCTGACTTTC.

The chain couples TRBV6-1 to TRBJ1-4, with no clear D. V was pared by 3 bases and J by 1 base, with 6 bases between. Germline V gene sequence: CDR1 MNHNS, CDR2 SASEGT. The CDR3 spans 14 residues. Written as DNA, the CDR3 is TGTGCCAGCAGTGATACTAGAACTAATGAAAAACTGTTTTTT. This translates into CASSDTRTNEKLFF.

J is TRBJ2-7 and V is TRBV18; D gene unclear. Germline assignment: CDR1 KGHSH and CDR2 LQKENI. The CDR3 spans 14 residues. Trimming stripped 0 bases from V and 0 bases from J, with 6 bases between. The CDR3 loop is CASSPPYSSYEQYF. DNA for the CDR3: TGTGCCAGCTCACCACCGTACTCCTCCTACGAGCAGTACTTC. The variable domain in full, with the rest retrieved from reference TRBV18 and TRBJ2-7, is NAGVMQNPRHLVRRRGQEARLRCSPMKGHSHVYWYRQLPEEGLKFMVYLQKENIIDESGMPKERFSAEFPKEGPSILRIQQVVRGDSAAYFCASSPPYSSYEQYFGPGTRLTVT.